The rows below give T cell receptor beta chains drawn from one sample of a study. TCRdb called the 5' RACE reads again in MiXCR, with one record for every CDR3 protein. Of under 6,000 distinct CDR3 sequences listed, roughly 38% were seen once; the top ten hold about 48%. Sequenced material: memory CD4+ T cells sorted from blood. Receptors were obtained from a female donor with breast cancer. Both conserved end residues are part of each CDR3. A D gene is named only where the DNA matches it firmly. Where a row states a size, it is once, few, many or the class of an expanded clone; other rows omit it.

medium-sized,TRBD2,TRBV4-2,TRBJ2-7,CASSQASGRFSYEQYF,TGTGCCAGCAGCCAAGCTAGCGGGAGATTCTCCTACGAGCAGTACTTC
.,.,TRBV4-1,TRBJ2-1,CASSQLPPPYGYNEQFF,TGCGCCAGCAGCCAACTTCCTCCACCCTACGGATACAATGAGCAGTTCTTC
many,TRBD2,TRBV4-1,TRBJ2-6,CASSQLGLAGDSGANVLTF,TGCGCCAGCAGCCAACTGGGACTAGCGGGGGACTCTGGGGCCAACGTCCTGACTTTC
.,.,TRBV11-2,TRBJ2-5,CAISLQPGTQGETLYF,TGTGCCATCAGCCTACAACCGGGAACCCAAGGGGAGACCCTGTACTTC
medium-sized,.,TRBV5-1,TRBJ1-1,CASSPEAARNTEAFF,TGCGCCAGCAGCCCGGAGGCAGCCAGAAACACTGAAGCTTTCTTT
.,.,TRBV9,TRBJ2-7,CASSLRQVSYEQYF,TGTGCCAGCAGCCTTAGACAGGTCTCCTACGAGCAGTACTTC
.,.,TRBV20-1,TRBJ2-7,CSARDRGGQIYEQYF,TGCAGTGCTAGAGATAGGGGGGGACAAATCTACGAGCAGTACTTC
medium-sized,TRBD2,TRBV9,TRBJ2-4,CASSVVAGGAKNIQYF,TGTGCCAGCAGCGTAGTAGCGGGGGGAGCCAAAAACATTCAGTACTTC
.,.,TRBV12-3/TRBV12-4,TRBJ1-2,CASRASNYGYTF,TGTGCCAGCAGGGCCTCTAACTATGGCTACACCTTC
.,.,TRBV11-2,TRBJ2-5,CANSLHSGTQGETQYF,TGTGCCAACAGCTTACATTCGGGAACCCAAGGGGAGACCCAGTACTTC
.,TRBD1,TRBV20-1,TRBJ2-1,CSALGQGRIDEQFF,TGCAGTGCTCTCGGACAGGGGAGAATAGATGAGCAGTTCTTC
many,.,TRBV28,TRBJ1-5,CATSDQPQHF,TGTGCCACCTCGGATCAGCCCCAGCATTTT
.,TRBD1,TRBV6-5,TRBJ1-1,CASSENRGGTEAFF,TGTGCCAGCAGTGAAAACAGGGGCGGCACTGAAGCTTTCTTT
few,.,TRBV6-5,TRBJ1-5,CASRYSSNQPQHF,TGTGCCAGCAGGTATTCTAGCAATCAGCCCCAGCATTTT
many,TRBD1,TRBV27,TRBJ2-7,CASSLSTGNAYEQYF,TGTGCCAGCAGTTTATCGACAGGGAACGCCTACGAGCAGTACTTC
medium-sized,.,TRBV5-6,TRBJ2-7,CASSLGRRDGEQYF,TGTGCCAGCAGCTTGGGTAGGCGGGACGGCGAGCAGTACTTC
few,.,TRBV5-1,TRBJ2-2,CASSWAGVGGHTGELFF,TGCGCCAGCAGCTGGGCCGGGGTGGGCGGCCACACCGGGGAGCTGTTTTTT
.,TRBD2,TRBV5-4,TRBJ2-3,CASSGAGSSTDTQYF,TGTGCCAGCAGCGGAGCGGGGAGTAGCACAGATACGCAGTATTTT
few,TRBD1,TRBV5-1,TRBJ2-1,CASSLTGDDNEQFF,TGCGCCAGCAGCTTGACAGGGGACGACAATGAGCAGTTCTTC
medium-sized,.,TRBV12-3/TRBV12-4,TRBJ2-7,CASSPDRLSYEQYF,TGTGCCAGCAGTCCGGACAGACTGTCCTACGAGCAGTACTTC
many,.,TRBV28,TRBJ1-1,CASSFDGNVLGTEAFF,TGTGCCAGCAGTTTCGACGGGAACGTATTGGGCACTGAAGCTTTCTTT
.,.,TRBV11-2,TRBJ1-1,CASSLDRQREAFF,TGTGCCAGCAGCTTAGATCGACAGCGGGAAGCTTTCTTT
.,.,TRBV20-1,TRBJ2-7,CSASRQAHDEQYF,TGCAGTGCTAGCAGACAGGCTCACGACGAGCAGTACTTC
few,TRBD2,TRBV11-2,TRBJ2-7,CAWRLAGLGEQYF,TGTGCCTGGAGACTAGCGGGACTGGGAGAGCAGTACTTC
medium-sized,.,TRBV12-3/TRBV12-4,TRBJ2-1,CASSFYEQFF,TGTGCCAGCAGTTTTTATGAGCAGTTCTTC
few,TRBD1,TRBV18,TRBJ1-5,CASSPGEGAQPQHF,TGTGCCAGCTCACCAGGGGAGGGGGCACAGCCCCAGCATTTT